A selection of T cell receptor beta chains follows, all from one sample in a study of blood T cell repertoires in COVID-19. This table comes from immunoSEQ multiplex PCR, and its TCRdb copy is limited to in-frame clones, with some not included. Of over 30,000 clones in the sample, roughly 91% were seen once. The sample was peripheral blood. The receptors originated from a man older than 75 with acute or convalescent COVID-19. CDR3s leave out the opening cysteine and the closing phenylalanine or tryptophan.

v_gene,len,j_gene,CDR3aa
TRBV11-2,15,TRBJ1-3,ASTYKRAGRSGNTIY
TRBV12-5,15,TRBJ2-2,ASGPGTSGGSTGELF
TRBV19,11,TRBJ1-5,ASSQPGPQTQH
TRBV9,15,TRBJ2-7,ASSVQAWSGAFGEQY
TRBV5-8,12,TRBJ2-2,ASMLLGETGELF
TRBV7-2,16,TRBJ1-6,ASSLMGQGSSYNSPLH
TRBV6-1,11,TRBJ2-7,ASSEGTLIEQY
TRBV4-1,13,TRBJ1-2,ASSVGAGWSYGYT
TRBV18,13,TRBJ2-5,ASSPGDSVQETQY
TRBV29-1,12,TRBJ2-7,SVVEGWNSYEQY
TRBV2,11,TRBJ1-1,ASSEERDTEAF
TRBV2,12,TRBJ1-5,ASSSDGRDQPQH
TRBV30,10,TRBJ2-4,AWSRGDVHPY
TRBV29-1,11,TRBJ1-2,SVEVQVNYGYT
TRBV3-1/TRBV3-2,14,TRBJ2-4,ASSQVVAGAGNIQY
TRBV6-5,9,TRBJ1-1,ASRGQGKSF
TRBV5-4,13,TRBJ1-2,ASSEERGSNYGYT
TRBV11-3,13,TRBJ2-1,ASSPGRDTYNEQF
TRBV19,11,TRBJ2-7,ASSSRTGYEQY
TRBV3-1/TRBV3-2,11,TRBJ1-5,ASSQDKNQPQH
TRBV3-1/TRBV3-2,11,TRBJ1-2,ASSQPRGYGYT
TRBV7-8,14,TRBJ1-3,ASSLAEGAYGNTIY
TRBV6-4,12,TRBJ1-3,ASSETAGGNTIY
TRBV5-1,13,TRBJ2-3,ASSLETGGIITQY
TRBV18,13,TRBJ1-4,ASSPPSAPGEKLF